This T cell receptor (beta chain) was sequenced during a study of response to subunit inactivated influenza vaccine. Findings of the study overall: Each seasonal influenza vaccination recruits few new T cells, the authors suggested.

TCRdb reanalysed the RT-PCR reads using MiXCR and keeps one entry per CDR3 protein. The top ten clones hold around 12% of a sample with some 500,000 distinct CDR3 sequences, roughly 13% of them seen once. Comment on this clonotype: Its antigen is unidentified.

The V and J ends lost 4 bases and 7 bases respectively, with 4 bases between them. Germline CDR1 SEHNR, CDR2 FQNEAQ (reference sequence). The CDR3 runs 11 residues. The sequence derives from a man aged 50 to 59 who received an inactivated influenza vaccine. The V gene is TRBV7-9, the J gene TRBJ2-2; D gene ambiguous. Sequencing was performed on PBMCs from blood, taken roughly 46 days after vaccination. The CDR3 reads CASSYHGELFF. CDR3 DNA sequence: TGTGCCAGCAGCTACCACGGGGAGCTGTTTTTT.